This TCR beta chain was retrieved from a study of Graves' ophthalmopathy and Graves' hyperthyroidism. Whole-study findings and limits: In blood, most expanded thyroid clonotypes above 0.001 frequency were also detected.

Note on this clonotype: Its antigen is currently unknown.

TCR beta CDR3 amplification used RNA transcripts. Second-round multiplex PCR came after first-round RT-PCR with HTBI primers. TCRdb analysed the multiplex PCR reads with MiXCR anew, one entry per CDR3 protein. The data contain 350,000 or so distinct CDR3 sequences, roughly a sixth of them singletons. Trimming at V came to 5 bases and at J to 8 bases, leaving 8 bases not matched to a gene. CDR3 length: 13 residues. Germline V lookup: CDR1 MNHEY, CDR2 SVGAGI. The receptor was isolated from an adult man with Graves' ophthalmopathy. This rearrangement joins TRBV6-5 to TRBJ1-2; 7 nucleotides align to TRBD1. The sequenced sample was peripheral blood. CDR3 amino acids: CASSPSPGGGYTF. The CDR3 DNA reads TGTGCCAGCAGTCCCTCGCCAGGGGGAGGCTACACCTTC.